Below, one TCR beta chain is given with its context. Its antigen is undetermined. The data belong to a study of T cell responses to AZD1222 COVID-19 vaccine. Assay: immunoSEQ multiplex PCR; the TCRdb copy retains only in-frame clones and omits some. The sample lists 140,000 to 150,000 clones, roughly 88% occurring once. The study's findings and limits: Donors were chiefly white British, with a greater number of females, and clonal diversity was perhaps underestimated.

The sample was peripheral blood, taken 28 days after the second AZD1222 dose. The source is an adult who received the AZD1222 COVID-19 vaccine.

CDR3 region: CASNKQGATDTQYF. The DNA of the CDR3 is TGTGCCAGCAATAAACAGGGGGCCACAGATACGCAGTATTTT. The chain is built from TRBV6-5 and TRBJ2-3; 9 nucleotides agree with TRBD1. Germline values: CDR1 MNHEY, CDR2 SVGAGI. The CDR3 totals 14 residues. V trimming: 7 bases; J trimming: 2 bases; junction bases outside the gene matches: 4.